Shown below are 18 T cell receptor beta chains from a single sample sequenced in a study of cytomegalovirus exposure and HLA in healthy donors. The assay was immunoSEQ multiplex PCR, and TCRdb's table has in-frame clones only and misses some. This table holds 200,000 to 250,000 clones, roughly nine tenths found once. Sequencing used PBMCs. These receptors were taken from a man between 18 and 35 years old in good health and CMV-seropositive.

The chain is built from TRBV5-1 and TRBJ2-1; 7 bases align to TRBD2. Germline CDR1 SGHRS, CDR2 YFSETQ. The CDR3 is 14 amino acids. The V segment lost 0 bases and the J segment 5 bases; nucleotides outside the gene matches: 2. CDR3 nucleotides: TGCGCCAGCAGCTTGGAGCGGGGAGACAATGAGCAGTTCTTC. This gives the protein CASSLERGDNEQFF.

The gene calls are TRBV11-3 and TRBJ2-3; possible D gene TRBD2, 5 bases. CDR1 SGHNT and CDR2 YENEEA come from the germline V gene. The CDR3 covers 15 residues. V lost 3 bases, J lost 3 bases, and 13 bases lay in between. CDR3 DNA sequence: TGTGCCAGCAGCTTCCGGACTGGGGTTACAGATACGCAGTATTTT. It specifies CASSFRTGVTDTQYF.

The chain couples TRBV2 to TRBJ1-2; a weak D match, TRBD1 (5 bases). The CDR3 extends over 20 amino acids. Germline assignment: CDR1 SNHLY and CDR2 FYNNEI. Trimming shortened V by 3 bases and J by 1 base, and 27 bases separated the two germline ends. The CDR3 protein is CASSDLRDSPTLPLNYGYTF. The CDR3, as DNA: TGTGCCAGCAGTGACTTGCGGGACTCACCGACCCTCCCCCTTAACTATGGCTACACCTTC.

The chain combines TRBV11-3 with TRBJ1-1; D remains unclear. The CDR3 has 15 amino acids. Germline values: CDR1 SGHNT, CDR2 YENEEA. V was clipped by 0 bases and J by 1 base, with 9 bases between them. CDR3 sequence: CASSLDSRANTEAFF. The CDR3 DNA is TGTGCCAGCAGCTTAGATTCCCGGGCGAACACTGAAGCTTTCTTT.

This rearrangement joins TRBV28 to TRBJ1-1; no clear D. The V and J ends lost 6 bases and 4 bases respectively, with 12 bases between them. CDR1 and CDR2 from the germline V gene are MDHEN and SYDVKM. The CDR3 contains 13 residues. CDR3 protein: CASSVGPGTEAFF. For the CDR3, the DNA is TGTGCCAGCAGCGTTGGGCCGGGCACTGAAGCTTTCTTT. The full variable domain, in which reference TRBV28 and TRBJ1-1 provide the parts outside the CDR3, is DVKVTQSSRYLVKRTGEKVFLECVQDMDHENMFWYRQDPGLGLRLIYFSYDVKMKEKGDIPEGYSVSREKKERFSLILESASTNQTSMYLCASSVGPGTEAFFGQGTRLTVV.

The V call is TRBV13, the J call TRBJ2-3; 10 nucleotides line up with TRBD2. The CDR3 has 15 amino acids. Trimming removed 1 base from V and 5 bases from J; junction bases left unmatched: 3. The germline V gene encodes CDR1 PRHDT and CDR2 FYEKMQ (reference sequence). The CDR3 nucleotides are TGTGCCAGCAGCTTAGCCCTAGCGGGGGAAGATACGCAGTATTTT. Its translation is CASSLALAGEDTQYF.

This chain links TRBV30 with TRBJ2-4; D might be TRBD2 (6 bases). The germline CDR1 and CDR2 sequences are GTSNPN and SVGIG (reference sequence). The CDR3 has 15 amino acids. V was shortened by 7 bases and J by 7 bases, with 23 bases between the two germline ends. The CDR3 sequence is CASLRRAGPRNIQYF. The CDR3 region has the DNA TGTGCCTCCTTGCGGCGGGCGGGGCCTAGGAACATTCAGTACTTC. The entire variable domain, with the rest obtained from reference TRBV30 and TRBJ2-4, is as follows: SQTIHQWPATLVQPVGSPLSLECTVEGTSNPNLYWYRQAAGRGLQLLFYSVGIGQISSEVPQNLSASRPQDRQFILSSKKLLLSDSGFYLCASLRRAGPRNIQYFGAGTRLSVL.

This chain joins TRBV5-1 and TRBJ1-4; D uncertain. CDR1 and CDR2 from the germline V gene are SGHRS and YFSETQ. This CDR3 is 16 amino acids long. The V end lost 2 bases, the J end lost 0 bases, and 11 bases lay between the germline ends. The chain's CDR3 is CASSFGVLATNEKLFF. In nucleotides, the CDR3 is TGCGCCAGCAGCTTCGGAGTGCTTGCAACTAATGAAAAACTGTTTTTT.

The chain carries TRBV18 and TRBJ2-1, with D unresolved. V dropped 3 bases and J dropped 7 bases, with 10 bases sitting between them. The CDR3 loop spans 13 amino acids. CDR1 and CDR2 from the germline V gene are KGHSH and LQKENI. The CDR3 sequence is CASSPQSGNEQFF. The CDR3 DNA follows: TGTGCCAGCTCACCCCAAAGTGGGAATGAGCAGTTCTTC. The full variable domain, rest sourced from reference TRBV18 and TRBJ2-1, is NAGVMQNPRHLVRRRGQEARLRCSPMKGHSHVYWYRQLPEEGLKFMVYLQKENIIDESGMPKERFSAEFPKEGPSILRIQQVVRGDSAAYFCASSPQSGNEQFFGPGTRLTVL.

This clone was seen only once. The chain combines TRBV5-1 with TRBJ2-3; D possibly corresponds to TRBD2 (5 bases). Germline CDR1 is SGHRS and CDR2 is YFSETQ. Trimming stripped 3 bases from V and 0 bases from J, with 11 bases between. This CDR3 region has 15 residues. CDR3 loop: CASSSHGGSTDTQYF. CDR3 DNA: TGCGCCAGCAGCTCGCACGGCGGGAGCACAGATACGCAGTATTTT.

The J gene is TRBJ2-7, the V gene TRBV11-2; D is uncertain. CDR3 length: 13 residues. Trimming took 5 bases from V and 3 from J, leaving 11 bases between them. Per germline, CDR1 SGHAT and CDR2 FQNNGV. The CDR3 DNA follows: TGTGCCAGCAGCCTGAGCGAGAACTACGAGCAGTACTTC. Its translation is CASSLSENYEQYF. Drawing the rest from reference TRBV11-2 and TRBJ2-7, the complete variable domain is EAGVAQSPRYKIIEKRQSVAFWCNPISGHATLYWYQQILGQGPKLLIQFQNNGVVDDSQLPKDRFSAERLKGVDSTLKIQPAKLEDSAVYLCASSLSENYEQYFGPGTRLTVT.

This rearrangement joins TRBV7-8 to TRBJ2-1; D perhaps matches TRBD1 (6 bases). The CDR3 contains 15 residues. The V gene's germline CDR1 is SGHVS and CDR2 FQNEAQ. V lost 4 bases and J lost 5, with 15 bases in between. CDR3 DNA: TGTGCCAGCAGCTCGACAGGTTTCGCCGACAATGAGCAGTTCTTC. It translates to CASSSTGFADNEQFF.

CDR3 DNA sequence: TGTGCCAGCAGCTTAGAGGTTGCAGCAGATACGCAGTATTTT. The encoded protein is CASSLEVAADTQYF. The J gene is TRBJ2-3, the V gene TRBV11-2; D remains ambiguous. Germline assignment: CDR1 SGHAT and CDR2 FQNNGV. The CDR3 spans 14 residues. V was trimmed by 0 bases and J by 4 bases, leaving 8 bases between them.

The chain recombines TRBV7-9 with TRBJ2-3; no clear D gene. The germline V and J ends were trimmed by 3 bases and 6 bases, with 4 bases remaining between them. Per germline, CDR1 SEHNR and CDR2 FQNEAQ (reference sequence). This CDR3 has 11 residues. This CDR3 reads CASSLTDTQYF. The CDR3 nucleotides are TGTGCCAGCAGCTTGACCGATACGCAGTATTTT. Looking up the rest from reference TRBV7-9 and TRBJ2-3 gives the full variable domain: DTGVSQNPRHKITKRGQNVTFRCDPISEHNRLYWYRQTLGQGPEFLTYFQNEAQLEKSRLLSDRFSAERPKGSFSTLEIQRTEQGDSAMYLCASSLTDTQYFGPGTRLTVL.

The gene calls are TRBV27 and TRBJ2-1; 9 bases agree with TRBD2. The CDR3 extends over 15 amino acids. Looked up from germline, CDR1 is MNHEY and CDR2 is SMNVEV (reference sequence). Unmatched junction bases numbered 10, after V lost 5 bases and J lost 8 bases. CDR3 sequence reads: CASSPVIAGVDEQFF. The CDR3 nucleotides are TGTGCCAGCAGTCCGGTGATAGCGGGAGTTGATGAGCAGTTCTTC.

This chain joins TRBV4-1 and TRBJ2-3; 12 bases are a match to TRBD2. The CDR3 covers 20 residues. CDR1 is MGHRA and CDR2 is YSYEKL in the germline V gene. Losses at the gene ends were 0 bases for V and 1 base for J; bases not matched to a gene: 11. As DNA, the CDR3 is TGCGCCAGCAGCCAAGATCTGCTAGCGGGAGGGCCGTGGGGCACAGATACGCAGTATTTT. As protein: CASSQDLLAGGPWGTDTQYF.

This clone was found once. J is TRBJ2-7 and V is TRBV10-3; the D gene is possibly TRBD1 (5 bases). Between the trimmed V and J ends, which lost 4 bases and 5 bases, there was a span of 21 bases. Germline V gene data show CDR1 as ENHRY and CDR2 as SYGVKD. The CDR3 is 16 amino acids. DNA of the CDR3: TGTGCCATCAGTGGACCCCTGACAGCCGGAGTTCACGAGCAGTACTTC. Translation: CAISGPLTAGVHEQYF.

This clone was recorded only once. This chain joins TRBV19 and TRBJ2-1; 8 positions agree with TRBD2. CDR3 length equals 15 residues. Germline CDR1 LNHDA, CDR2 SQIVND (reference sequence). V was pared by 2 bases and J by 7 bases, with 7 bases of the junction left unmatched. DNA of the CDR3: TGTGCCAGTAGTATATCGAGCGGGAGATCGAATGAGCAGTTCTTC. It codes for CASSISSGRSNEQFF.